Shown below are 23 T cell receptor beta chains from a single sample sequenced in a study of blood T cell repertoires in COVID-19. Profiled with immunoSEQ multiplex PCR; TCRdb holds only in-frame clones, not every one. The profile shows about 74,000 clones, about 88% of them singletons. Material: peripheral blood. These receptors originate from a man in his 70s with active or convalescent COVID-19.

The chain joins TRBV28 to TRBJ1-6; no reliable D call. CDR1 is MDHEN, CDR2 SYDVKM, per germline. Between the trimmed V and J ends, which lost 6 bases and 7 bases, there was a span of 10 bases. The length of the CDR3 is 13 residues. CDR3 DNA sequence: TGTGCCAGCAGGCGAGAGAGGAATTCACCCCTCCACTTT. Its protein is CASRRERNSPLHF.

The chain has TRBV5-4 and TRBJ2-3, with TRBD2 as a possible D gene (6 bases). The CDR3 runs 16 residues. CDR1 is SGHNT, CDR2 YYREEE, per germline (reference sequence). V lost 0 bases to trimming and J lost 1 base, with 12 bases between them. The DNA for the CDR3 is TGTGCCAGCAGCTTGGGGGGGATAGCGGGCACAGATACGCAGTATTTT. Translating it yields CASSLGGIAGTDTQYF.

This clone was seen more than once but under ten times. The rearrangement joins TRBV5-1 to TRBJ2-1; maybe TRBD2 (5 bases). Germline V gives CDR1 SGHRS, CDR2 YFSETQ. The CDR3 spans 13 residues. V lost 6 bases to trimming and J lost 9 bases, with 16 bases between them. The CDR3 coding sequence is TGCGCCAGCAACCCTGGAGGTAGCACTGAGCAGTTCTTC. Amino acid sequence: CASNPGGSTEQFF.

CDR3 bases: TGCGCCAGCAGCCCGACCCCCCGGAGCACTGAAGCTTTCTTT. This translates into CASSPTPRSTEAFF. The chain links TRBV5-1 to TRBJ1-1; D gene ambiguous. Germline V gene data show CDR1 as SGHRS and CDR2 as YFSETQ. The CDR3 sequence is 14 residues long. Deletions cut 4 bases from V and 4 bases from J, with 14 bases between.

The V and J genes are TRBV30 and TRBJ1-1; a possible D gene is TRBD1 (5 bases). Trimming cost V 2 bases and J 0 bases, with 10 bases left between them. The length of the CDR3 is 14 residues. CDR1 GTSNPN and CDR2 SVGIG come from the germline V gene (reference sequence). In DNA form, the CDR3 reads TGTGCCTGGAGTCAGGGAGGGGTGAACACTGAAGCTTTCTTT. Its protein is CAWSQGGVNTEAFF.

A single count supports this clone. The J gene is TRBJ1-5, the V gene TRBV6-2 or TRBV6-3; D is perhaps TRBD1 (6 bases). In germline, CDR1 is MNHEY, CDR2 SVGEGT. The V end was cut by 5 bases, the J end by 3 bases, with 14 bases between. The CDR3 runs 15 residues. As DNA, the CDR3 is TGTGCCAGCAGTCCCCTAGGACAGCACAATCAGCCCCAGCATTTT. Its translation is CASSPLGQHNQPQHF.

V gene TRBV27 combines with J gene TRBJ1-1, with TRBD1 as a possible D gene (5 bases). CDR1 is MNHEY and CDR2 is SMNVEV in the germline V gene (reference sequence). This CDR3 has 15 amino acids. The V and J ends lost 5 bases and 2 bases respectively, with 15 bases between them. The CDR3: CASSAWGQANTEAFF. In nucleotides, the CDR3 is TGTGCCAGCAGTGCCTGGGGCCAGGCCAACACTGAAGCTTTCTTT.

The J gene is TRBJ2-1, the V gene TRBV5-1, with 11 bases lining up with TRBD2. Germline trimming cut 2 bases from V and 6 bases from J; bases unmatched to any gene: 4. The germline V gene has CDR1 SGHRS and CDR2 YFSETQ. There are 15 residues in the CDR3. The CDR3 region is CASSFTSGGGNEQFF. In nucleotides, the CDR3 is TGCGCCAGCAGCTTTACTAGCGGGGGTGGCAATGAGCAGTTCTTC.

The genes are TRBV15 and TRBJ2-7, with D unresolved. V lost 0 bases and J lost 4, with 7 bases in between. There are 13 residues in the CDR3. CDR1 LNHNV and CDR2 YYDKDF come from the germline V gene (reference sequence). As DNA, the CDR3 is TGTGCCACCAGCAGAGATGCTACTTACGAGCAGTACTTC. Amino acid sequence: CATSRDATYEQYF.

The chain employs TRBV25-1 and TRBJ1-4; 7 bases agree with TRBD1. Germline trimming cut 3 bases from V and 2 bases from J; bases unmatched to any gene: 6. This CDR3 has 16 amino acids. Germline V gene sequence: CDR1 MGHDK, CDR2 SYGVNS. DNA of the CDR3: TGTGCCAGCAGTGAGGTGGGGACAGCTACTAATGAAAAACTGTTTTTT. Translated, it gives CASSEVGTATNEKLFF.

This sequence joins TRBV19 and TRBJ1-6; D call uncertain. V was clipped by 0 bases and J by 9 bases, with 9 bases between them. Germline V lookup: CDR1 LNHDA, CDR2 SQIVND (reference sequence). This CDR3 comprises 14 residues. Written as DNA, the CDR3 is TGTGCCAGTAGTATAGAGCCGTCGGGTTCACCCCTCCACTTT. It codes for CASSIEPSGSPLHF.

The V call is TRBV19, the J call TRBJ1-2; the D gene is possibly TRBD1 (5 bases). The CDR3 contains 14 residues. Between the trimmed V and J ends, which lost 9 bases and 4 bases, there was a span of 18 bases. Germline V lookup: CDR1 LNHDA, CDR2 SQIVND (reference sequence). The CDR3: CASRPRPGAYGYTF. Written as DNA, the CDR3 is TGTGCCAGCCGACCCCGACCTGGGGCCTATGGCTACACCTTC.

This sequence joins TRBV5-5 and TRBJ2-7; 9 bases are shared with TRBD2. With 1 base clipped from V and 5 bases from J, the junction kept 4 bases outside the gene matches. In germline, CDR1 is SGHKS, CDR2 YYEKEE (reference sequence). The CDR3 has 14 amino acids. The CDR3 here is CASSLTPSGNEQYF. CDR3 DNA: TGTGCCAGCAGCTTGACCCCTAGCGGGAACGAGCAGTACTTC.

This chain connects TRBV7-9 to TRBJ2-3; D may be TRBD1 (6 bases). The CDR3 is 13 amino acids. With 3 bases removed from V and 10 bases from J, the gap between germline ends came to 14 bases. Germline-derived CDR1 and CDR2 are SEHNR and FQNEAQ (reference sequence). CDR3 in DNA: TGTGCCAGCAGCTTCCCTGGACAGTCGGCGCAGTATTTT. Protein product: CASSFPGQSAQYF.

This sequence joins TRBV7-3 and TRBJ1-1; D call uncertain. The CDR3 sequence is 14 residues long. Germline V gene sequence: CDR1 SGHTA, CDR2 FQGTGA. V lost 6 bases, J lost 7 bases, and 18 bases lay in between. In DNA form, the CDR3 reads TGTGCCAGCAGGTACTCCGGGAGTCGAAGTGAAGCTTTCTTT. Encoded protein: CASRYSGSRSEAFF. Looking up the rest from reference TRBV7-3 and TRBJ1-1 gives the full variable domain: GAGVSQTPSNKVTEKGKYVELRCDPISGHTALYWYRQSLGQGPEFLIYFQGTGAADDSGLPNDRFFAVRPEGSVSTLKIQRTERGDSAVYLCASRYSGSRSEAFFGQGTRLTVV.

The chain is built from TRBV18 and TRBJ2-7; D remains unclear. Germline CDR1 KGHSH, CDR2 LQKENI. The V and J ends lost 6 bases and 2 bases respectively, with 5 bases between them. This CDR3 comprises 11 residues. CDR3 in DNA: TGTGCCAGCTCTCCTACCTACGAGCAGTACTTC. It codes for CASSPTYEQYF.

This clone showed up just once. The chain's CDR3 is CASSRGLDPRETQYF. The CDR3 nucleotides read TGCGCCAGCAGCAGAGGACTAGACCCACGGGAGACCCAGTACTTC. The chain recombines TRBV5-1 with TRBJ2-5; TRBD2 matches 7 bases. With 4 bases clipped from V and 5 bases from J, the junction kept 11 bases outside the gene matches. The CDR3 spans 15 residues. CDR1 SGHRS and CDR2 YFSETQ come from the germline V gene.

CDR3 coding DNA: TGTGCCAGCTCACCACAAGGACAGGGGGCATATGGCTACACCTTC. This codes for CASSPQGQGAYGYTF. The chain carries TRBV18 and TRBJ1-2; 11 bases agree with TRBD1. The CDR3 is 15 amino acids. Germline CDR1 is KGHSH and CDR2 is LQKENI. The junction had 3 bases not matched to a gene; V was cut back by 1 base and J by 5 bases.

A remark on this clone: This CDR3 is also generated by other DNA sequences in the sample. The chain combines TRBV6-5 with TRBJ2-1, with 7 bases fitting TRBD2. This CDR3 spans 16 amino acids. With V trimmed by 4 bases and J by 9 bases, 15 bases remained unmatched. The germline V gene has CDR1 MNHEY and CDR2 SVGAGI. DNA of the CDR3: TGTGCCAGCAGTTTCCTACCGGGGGGTCGGGTGGGTGAGCAGTTCTTC. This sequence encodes CASSFLPGGRVGEQFF.

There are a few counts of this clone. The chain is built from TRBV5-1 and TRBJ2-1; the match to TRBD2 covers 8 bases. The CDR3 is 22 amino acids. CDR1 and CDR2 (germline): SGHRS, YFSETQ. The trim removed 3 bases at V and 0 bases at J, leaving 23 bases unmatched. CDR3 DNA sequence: TGCGCCAGCAGCTCCCGCTTGACTAGCGCGACCCGTTACCGGAGCTCCTACAATGAGCAGTTCTTC. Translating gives CASSSRLTSATRYRSSYNEQFF.

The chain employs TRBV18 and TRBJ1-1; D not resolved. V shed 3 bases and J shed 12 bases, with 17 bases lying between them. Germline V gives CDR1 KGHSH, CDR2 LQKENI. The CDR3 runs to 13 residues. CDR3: CASSPDGGSKSFF. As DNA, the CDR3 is TGTGCCAGCTCACCTGACGGAGGCAGTAAATCTTTCTTT.

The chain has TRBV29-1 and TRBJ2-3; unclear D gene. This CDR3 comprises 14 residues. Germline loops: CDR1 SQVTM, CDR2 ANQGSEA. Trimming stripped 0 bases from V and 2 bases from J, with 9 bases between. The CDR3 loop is CSVEDRTNTDTQYF. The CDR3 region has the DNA TGCAGCGTTGAAGACCGAACTAACACAGATACGCAGTATTTT.

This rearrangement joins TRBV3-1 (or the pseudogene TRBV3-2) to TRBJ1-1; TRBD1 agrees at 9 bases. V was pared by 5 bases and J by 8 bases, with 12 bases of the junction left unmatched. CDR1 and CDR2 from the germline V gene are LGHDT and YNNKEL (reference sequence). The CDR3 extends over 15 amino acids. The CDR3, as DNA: TGTGCCAGCAGCACTCCGGGACAGGGATCGCCCGAAGCTTTCTTT. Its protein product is CASSTPGQGSPEAFF.